These 16 T cell receptor beta chains were sequenced from one sample in a study of CD8+CD57+ T cells in acquired aplastic anemia. The TCR beta profiling, which covered VDJ combination and CDR3 sequence, was carried out using genomic DNA as the template. TCRdb called the reads again in MiXCR, with one record for every CDR3 protein. There are around 170,000 distinct CDR3 sequences in the sample; roughly 50% occur only once, and 2.5% to 4% lies in the top ten. The sequenced patients had an expansion of CD8+CD57+ cells seen by flow cytometry. Sample: sorted CD4+, CD8+, or CD8+CD57+ T cells (not recorded which) from PBMCs. These receptors all stem from a human donor with aplastic anemia.

Comments on this clonotype: An end of the junction does not agree with germline; a read error may underlie this. This sequence joins TRBV5-1 and TRBJ2-4; 7 bases agree with TRBD1. This CDR3 contains 15 residues. Looked up from germline, CDR1 is SGHRS and CDR2 is YFSETQ. The CDR3: CASSLGQRNLGIQYF. In DNA, the CDR3 is TGCGCCAGTAGCTTGGGACAGCGAAATTTGGGCATTCAGTACTTC.

This clonotype has only a few counts. The chain links TRBV10-3 to TRBJ2-7; D remains ambiguous. Germline loops: CDR1 ENHRY, CDR2 SYGVKD. This CDR3 spans 12 amino acids. This chain's CDR3 is CAISRAGYERYV. CDR3 DNA: TGTGCCATCAGCCGGGCAGGTTACGAGCGGTACGTC.

J is TRBJ1-2 and V is TRBV12-3 or TRBV12-4; unclear D gene. V lost 6 bases, J lost 2 bases, and 13 bases lay in between. The CDR3 extends over 14 amino acids. CDR3 sequence (DNA): TGTGCCAGCAGCGTAGACACGGACAACTATGGCTACACCTTC. Translating it yields CASSVDTDNYGYTF.

This chain links TRBV15 with TRBJ1-4, with TRBD1 identical over 12 bases. This CDR3 is built from 17 residues. From germline, CDR1 is LNHNV and CDR2 YYDKDF (reference sequence). V was pared by 0 bases and J by 10 bases, with 9 bases of the junction left unmatched. The chain's CDR3 is CATSRDKGTGGSGKLFF. CDR3 in DNA: TGTGCCACCAGCAGAGATAAGGGGACAGGGGGCAGCGGAAAACTGTTTTTT.

This clonotype was seen ten or more times. The chain recombines TRBV24-1 with TRBJ2-1; D possibly matches TRBD1 or TRBD2 (5 bases each). Germline loops: CDR1 KGHDR, CDR2 SFDVKD. The CDR3 runs to 16 residues. V was pared by 7 bases and J by 4 bases, with 19 bases between. The CDR3, as DNA: TGTGCCACCAGCGCACTAGGCTCTGGGGGTTACAATGAGCAGTTCTTC. The encoded protein is CATSALGSGGYNEQFF.

The rearrangement uses TRBV3-1 and TRBJ2-5, with D unresolved. CDR3 length: 14 residues. Trimming pared 0 bases from V and 3 bases from J, leaving 8 bases between. Germline V CDR1 and CDR2: LGHDT, YNNKEL (reference sequence). The CDR3 DNA reads as TGTGCCAGCAGCCAAGATCACGTCAAAGAGACCCAGTACTTC. Its translation is CASSQDHVKETQYF.

This rearrangement joins TRBV4-1 to TRBJ1-2, with a weak D call TRBD1 (6 bases). The germline V gene has CDR1 MGHRA and CDR2 YSYEKL. The CDR3 is 13 residues long. The germline V and J ends were trimmed by 0 bases and 4 bases, with 6 bases remaining between them. CDR3 region: CASSQEGAYGYTF. The DNA for the CDR3 is TGCGCCAGCAGCCAAGAGGGGGCCTATGGCTACACCTTC.

The chain uses TRBV7-6 and TRBJ2-5; the D gene is possibly TRBD1 (5 bases). The CDR3 has 14 amino acids. CDR1 and CDR2 from the germline V gene are SGHVS and FNYEAQ. V was trimmed by 3 bases and J by 1 base, leaving 9 bases between them. The CDR3 reads CASSFTGIQETQYF. The CDR3 bases are TGTGCCAGCAGCTTCACAGGAATCCAAGAGACCCAGTACTTC.

This clonotype has ten or more counts. This chain joins TRBV5-1 and TRBJ1-2, with D possibly TRBD1 on 5 matching bases. Germline CDR1 SGHRS, CDR2 YFSETQ. The CDR3 has 15 residues. V was trimmed by 0 bases and J by 4 bases, leaving 13 bases between them. CDR3 sequence reads: CASSLERGSPYGYTF. CDR3 coding DNA: TGCGCCAGCAGCTTGGAGAGGGGCAGTCCCTATGGCTACACCTTC.

This clonotype was counted ten times or more. This chain links TRBV11-2 with TRBJ1-6, with TRBD1 matching 9 bases. V dropped 6 bases and J dropped 4; count of bases not matched to a gene: 13. This CDR3 is built from 18 residues. Germline-derived CDR1 and CDR2 are SGHAT and FQNNGV. The CDR3, as DNA: TGTGCCAGCAGAACGGGACAGGGTAGTATCGGTTATAATTCACCCCTCCACTTT. Translated: CASRTGQGSIGYNSPLHF.

The chain links TRBV10-1 to TRBJ2-3; TRBD2 matches 10 bases. Germline V gene data show CDR1 as WNHNN and CDR2 as SYGVQD (reference sequence). The V segment lost 8 bases and the J segment 8 bases; nucleotides outside the gene matches: 10. This CDR3 is built from 14 residues. CDR3 region: CASGSGRAGGTQYF. The CDR3 bases are TGCGCCAGCGGCAGCGGGAGGGCAGGAGGTACGCAGTATTTT.

The genes are TRBV20-1 and TRBJ2-1, with a possible D match to TRBD1 (5 bases). The CDR3 is 15 residues long. Trimming removed 1 base from V and 2 bases from J, with 12 bases in between. Germline-derived CDR1 and CDR2 are DFQATT and SNEGSKA (reference sequence). CDR3 sequence: CSARAGAGTYNEQFF. The DNA for the CDR3 is TGCAGTGCTAGAGCTGGGGCTGGGACCTACAATGAGCAGTTCTTC.

This clonotype was recorded only once. The CDR3 reads CAISPSGGAFNEQFF. The CDR3 DNA reads TGTGCCATCAGTCCTAGCGGGGGGGCGTTCAATGAGCAGTTCTTC. The chain couples TRBV10-3 to TRBJ2-1, with 12 bases fitting TRBD2. Per the germline V gene, CDR1 is ENHRY and CDR2 is SYGVKD. This CDR3 is built from 15 residues. The V gene end was trimmed by 5 bases and the J gene end by 6 bases; junction bases not matched to a gene: 5.

This clonotype was found many times. The chain carries TRBV4-3 and TRBJ1-1; D perhaps matches TRBD1 (5 bases). The CDR3 totals 15 residues. Looked up from germline, CDR1 is LGHNA and CDR2 is YSLEER. With 0 bases removed from V and 11 bases from J, the gap between germline ends came to 19 bases. CDR3 nucleotide sequence: TGCGCCAGCAGCCAAGAGAGGGTCGGGTTGGGGGAGGCTTTCTTT. It encodes CASSQERVGLGEAFF.

This clonotype turned up a few times. The genes are TRBV11-2 and TRBJ1-1, with no clear D. Germline V gene sequence: CDR1 SGHAT, CDR2 FQNNGV. Deletions cut 5 bases from V and 3 bases from J, with 10 bases between. The CDR3 extends over 13 amino acids. CDR3 coding DNA: TGTGCCAGCAGCCCAGGCCTTGACACTGAAGCTTTCTTT. This gives the protein CASSPGLDTEAFF.

This chain links TRBV7-9 with TRBJ1-5; D call uncertain. V gave up 4 bases and J gave up 0 bases, with 7 bases separating them. This CDR3 contains 14 residues. Germline lookup yields CDR1 SEHNR and CDR2 FQNEAQ (reference sequence). The chain's CDR3 is CASSSISSNQPQHF. In DNA, the CDR3 is TGTGCCAGCAGCTCAATCTCTAGCAATCAGCCCCAGCATTTT.